The present T cell receptor (beta chain) was sequenced within a study of blood T cell repertoires in COVID-19. Study context: The United States, Italy and Spain provided the acute and convalescent COVID-19 samples. PBMCs, B-cell-depleted T cells, or T cells were the source of the cDNA or gDNA that made up the material.

This CDR3 is 16 amino acids long. From germline, CDR1 is SEHNR and CDR2 FQNEAQ (reference sequence). The V segment lost 6 bases and the J segment 2 bases; nucleotides outside the gene matches: 6. Libraries were prepared by immunoSEQ multiplex PCR; TCRdb keeps only in-frame clonotypes and omits some of them. The sample includes 200,000 to 250,000 clones, around 87% seen only once; the top ten take about 7.6%. Sequenced material: peripheral blood. This chain links TRBV7-9 with TRBJ2-1; 11 nucleotides align to TRBD2. The TCR was taken from a woman aged 70-85 years with active or convalescent COVID-19. CDR3 in amino acids: CASSRTSGGTYNEQFF. CDR3 in DNA: TGTGCCAGCAGTCGAACTAGCGGGGGAACCTACAATGAGCAGTTCTTC.